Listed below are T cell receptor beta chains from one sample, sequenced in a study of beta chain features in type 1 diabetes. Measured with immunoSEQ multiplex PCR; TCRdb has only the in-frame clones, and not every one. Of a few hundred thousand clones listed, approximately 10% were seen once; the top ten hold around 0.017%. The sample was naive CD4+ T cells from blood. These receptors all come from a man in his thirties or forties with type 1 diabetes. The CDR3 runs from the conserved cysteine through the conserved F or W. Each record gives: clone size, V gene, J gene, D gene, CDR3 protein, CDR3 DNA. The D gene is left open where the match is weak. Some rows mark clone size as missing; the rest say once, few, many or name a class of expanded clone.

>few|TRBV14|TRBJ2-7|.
CASSYYEQYF
TGTGCCAGCAGCTATTACGAGCAGTACTTC
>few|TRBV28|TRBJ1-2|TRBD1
CASSTGGSYGYTF
TGTGCCAGCAGCACAGGGGGGTCTTATGGCTACACCTTC
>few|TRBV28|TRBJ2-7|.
CASTLGGGQYEQYF
TGTGCCAGCACCTTGGGGGGGGGCCAATACGAGCAGTACTTC
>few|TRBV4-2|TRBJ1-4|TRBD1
CASSQDYRGTNEKLFF
TGTGCCAGCAGCCAAGACTACAGGGGAACTAATGAAAAACTGTTTTTT
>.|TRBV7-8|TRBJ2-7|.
CASSPRRQSLHEQYF
TGTGCCAGCAGCCCTCGCCGACAGAGTCTCCACGAGCAGTACTTC
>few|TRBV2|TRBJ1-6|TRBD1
CASSYRGWGSPLHF
TGTGCCAGCAGTTACAGGGGCTGGGGTTCACCCCTCCACTTT
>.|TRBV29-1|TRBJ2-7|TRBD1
CSVERQGSIEQYF
TGCAGCGTTGAGCGACAGGGGAGTATCGAGCAGTACTTC
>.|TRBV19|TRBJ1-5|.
CASSTQGGQPQHF
TGTGCCAGTAGTACACAGGGCGGACAGCCCCAGCATTTT
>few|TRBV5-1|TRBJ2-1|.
CASSFQGDNYNEQFF
TGCGCCAGCAGCTTTCAAGGGGACAACTACAATGAGCAGTTCTTC
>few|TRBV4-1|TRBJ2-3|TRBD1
CASSQDLAQGRQDTQYF
TGCGCCAGCAGCCAAGATCTAGCACAGGGGAGACAAGATACGCAGTATTTT
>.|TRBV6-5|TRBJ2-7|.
CASSYMGREQYF
TGTGCCAGCAGTTACATGGGGCGGGAGCAGTACTTC
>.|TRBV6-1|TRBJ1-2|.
CASGEGGNYGYTF
TGTGCCAGCGGAGAGGGAGGGAACTATGGCTACACCTTC
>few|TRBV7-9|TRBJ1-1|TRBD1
CATRYTGAGTEAFF
TGTGCCACGCGATATACAGGGGCAGGCACTGAAGCTTTCTTT
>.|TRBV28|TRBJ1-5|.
CASSFRVGANNQPQHF
TGTGCCAGCAGTTTTCGAGTGGGGGCGAACAATCAGCCCCAGCATTTT
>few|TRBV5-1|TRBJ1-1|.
CASSPRDTNTEAFF
TGCGCCAGCAGCCCCCGGGACACGAACACTGAAGCTTTCTTT
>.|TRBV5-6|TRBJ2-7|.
CASSDSAPPYEQYF
TGTGCCAGCAGCGATAGCGCCCCCCCCTACGAGCAGTACTTC
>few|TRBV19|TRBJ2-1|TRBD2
CASSIGTSGAYNEQFF
TGTGCCAGTAGTATTGGGACTAGCGGGGCCTACAATGAGCAGTTCTTC
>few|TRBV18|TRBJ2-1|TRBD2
CASSQLAGGLGEQFF
TGTGCCAGCTCCCAACTAGCGGGGGGGCTTGGTGAGCAGTTCTTC
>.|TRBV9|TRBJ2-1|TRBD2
CASSLSGGANEQFF
TGTGCCAGCAGCCTTAGCGGGGGGGCCAATGAGCAGTTCTTC
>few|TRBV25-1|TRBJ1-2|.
CASSAVHYGYTF
TGTGCCAGCAGTGCAGTTCACTATGGCTACACCTTC
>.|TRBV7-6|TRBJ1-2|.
CASSAQGGGYTF
TGTGCCAGCAGCGCACAGGGAGGGGGCTACACCTTC
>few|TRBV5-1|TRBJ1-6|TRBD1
CASRPSGTGDSPLHF
TGCGCCAGCCGTCCGTCCGGGACAGGGGACTCACCCCTCCACTTT
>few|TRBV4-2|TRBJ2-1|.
CASSQPLSNEQFF
TGTGCCAGCAGCCAACCCCTCAGCAATGAGCAGTTCTTC
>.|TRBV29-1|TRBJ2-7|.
CSTISGTRSSYEQYF
TGCAGCACCATAAGTGGGACAAGGAGCTCCTACGAGCAGTACTTC
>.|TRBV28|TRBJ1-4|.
CASSAPGHDNEKLFF
TGTGCCAGCAGTGCACCGGGACACGATAATGAAAAACTGTTTTTT
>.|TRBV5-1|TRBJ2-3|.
CASSLRQGTDTQYF
TGCGCCAGCAGCTTGAGACAGGGCACAGATACGCAGTATTTT